These T cell receptor beta chains were read from a single sample in a study of blood T cell repertoires in COVID-19. Libraries were prepared by immunoSEQ multiplex PCR; TCRdb keeps only in-frame clonotypes and omits some of them. The sample yields roughly 97,000 clones, around 87% seen once. The sample comprised peripheral blood. The receptors shown here come from a human donor in a cohort sampled during active COVID-19. CDR3s include the opening cysteine and the closing phenylalanine or tryptophan. Fields, in order: clone size, V gene, J gene, D gene, CDR3 protein, CDR3 DNA. D genes are given only for firm matches. A row's size may be missing; if present it is once, few, many or a size class.

.	TRBV6-4	TRBJ2-3	TRBD2	CASSVRAGGVGDTQYF	TGTGCCAGCAGCGTACGAGCGGGAGGGGTAGGAGATACGCAGTATTTT
.	TRBV6-6	TRBJ1-5	.	CASSYGPWVWPQHF	TGTGCCAGCAGTTACGGGCCCTGGGTTTGGCCCCAGCATTTT
.	TRBV14	TRBJ1-2	.	CASSQDRRGRYGYTF	TGTGCCAGCAGCCAAGATCGCCGGGGGAGGTATGGCTACACCTTC
.	TRBV5-4	TRBJ2-2	.	CASSLAGQGTSGITGELFF	TGTGCCAGCAGCTTAGCGGGACAGGGAACTAGCGGGATCACCGGGGAGCTGTTTTTT
.	TRBV9	TRBJ1-3	.	CASSEWAGVSGNTIYF	TGTGCCAGCAGCGAGTGGGCGGGAGTCTCTGGAAACACCATATATTTT
.	TRBV27	TRBJ1-5	TRBD1	CASSWTGNQPQHF	TGTGCCAGCAGTTGGACAGGAAATCAGCCCCAGCATTTT
once	TRBV5-1	TRBJ2-7	TRBD1	CASSPGTAYEQYF	TGCGCCAGCAGCCCCGGGACAGCCTACGAGCAGTACTTC
once	TRBV9	TRBJ2-3	.	CASSPGAVAPGTDTQYF	TGTGCCAGCAGCCCAGGAGCCGTAGCGCCTGGGACAGATACGCAGTATTTT
.	TRBV12-3/TRBV12-4	TRBJ2-7	.	CASTLSGVGEQYF	TGTGCCAGCACACTTTCAGGGGTGGGGGAGCAGTACTTC
.	TRBV2	TRBJ2-1	TRBD2	CASRKGLAGGSNEQFF	TGTGCCAGCAGGAAGGGGCTAGCGGGGGGCTCCAATGAGCAGTTCTTC
once	TRBV15	TRBJ2-5	.	CATSRALLPGEETQYF	TGTGCCACCAGCAGAGCATTGTTACCGGGAGAAGAGACCCAGTACTTC
.	TRBV9	TRBJ1-2	TRBD1	CASSVLQGARGYTF	TGTGCCAGCAGCGTACTTCAGGGGGCGCGCGGCTACACCTTC
.	TRBV4-3	TRBJ1-1	TRBD1	CASSQGPSGTVNTEAFF	TGCGCCAGCAGCCAAGGCCCATCCGGGACAGTTAACACTGAAGCTTTCTTT
.	TRBV6-5	TRBJ1-1	TRBD1	CASSLTGKAEAFF	TGTGCCAGCAGTTTGACAGGGAAGGCTGAAGCTTTCTTT
.	TRBV14	TRBJ2-7	TRBD2	CASSQDGMLAGPSYEQYF	TGTGCCAGCAGCCAAGACGGTATGTTAGCGGGCCCCTCCTACGAGCAGTACTTC
.	TRBV4-1	TRBJ1-2	.	CASSQDYQAYGYTF	TGCGCCAGCAGCCAAGATTATCAGGCGTATGGCTACACCTTC
few	TRBV7-2	TRBJ1-2	.	CASSPYWGSGVGYTF	TGTGCCAGCAGTCCTTACTGGGGTTCAGGGGTGGGCTACACCTTC
once	TRBV19	TRBJ2-1	.	CASTSWYSNNEQFF	TGTGCCAGTACAAGCTGGTACAGCAACAATGAGCAGTTCTTC
.	TRBV7-9	TRBJ2-5	.	CAISGTNQETQYF	TGTGCCATCTCGGGGACAAACCAAGAGACCCAGTACTTC
.	TRBV9	TRBJ1-4	TRBD1	CASSLGQGLVREKLFF	TGTGCCAGCAGTCTCGGACAGGGCCTGGTAAGGGAAAAACTGTTTTTT
.	TRBV28	TRBJ1-4	TRBD1	CASSRPGQRNEKLFF	TGTGCCAGCAGTCGACCGGGACAGCGGAATGAAAAACTGTTTTTT
.	TRBV5-6	TRBJ2-3	TRBD2	CASSVGLAGGTDTQYF	TGTGCCAGCAGCGTAGGACTAGCGGGGGGCACAGATACGCAGTATTTT
.	TRBV10-3	TRBJ2-1	TRBD2	CAISGLAYNEQFF	TGTGCCATCAGCGGACTAGCGTACAATGAGCAGTTCTTC
.	TRBV6-2/TRBV6-3	TRBJ2-1	TRBD2	CASSTRTSSNEQFF	TGTGCCAGCAGTACTCGGACTAGCTCAAATGAGCAGTTCTTC
.	TRBV19	TRBJ2-7	.	CASSSAGYEQYF	TGTGCCAGTAGTAGCGCAGGTTACGAGCAGTACTTC
.	TRBV11-2	TRBJ2-7	TRBD1	CASSSGQGVMYEQYF	TGTGCCAGCAGCTCAGGACAGGGGGTAATGTACGAGCAGTACTTC
.	TRBV9	TRBJ1-2	TRBD1	CASSGHPTGGYGYTF	TGTGCCAGCAGCGGACATCCGACAGGGGGCTATGGCTACACCTTC
.	TRBV18	TRBJ1-4	.	CASSSRGVDEKLFF	TGTGCCAGCTCAAGCAGGGGAGTAGATGAAAAACTGTTTTTT
.	TRBV16	TRBJ1-1	.	CASSQFWGPGTEAFF	TGTGCCAGCAGCCAATTTTGGGGGCCGGGCACTGAAGCTTTCTTT